The 9 T cell receptor beta chains below all came from one sample that was sequenced in a study of cytomegalovirus exposure and HLA in healthy donors. Primers included in the PCR were 60 Vbeta and 13 Jbeta primers. The method was immunoSEQ multiplex PCR; TCRdb's version includes in-frame clones alone and lacks a portion of them. The sample carries about 140,000 clones, 60% to 85% recorded once. Source material: PBMCs. The source of these receptors is a female donor in good health and CMV-seropositive.

The chain combines TRBV7-9 with TRBJ1-5; no clear D gene. The CDR3 loop spans 13 amino acids. Deletions cut 1 base from V and 6 bases from J, with 7 bases between. CDR1 and CDR2 from the germline V gene are SEHNR and FQNEAQ (reference sequence). CDR3 sequence reads: CASSLVPGQPQHF. DNA of the CDR3: TGTGCCAGCAGCTTAGTCCCCGGTCAGCCCCAGCATTTT. Using reference TRBV7-9 and TRBJ1-5 for the parts outside the CDR3, the full variable domain is DTGVSQNPRHKITKRGQNVTFRCDPISEHNRLYWYRQTLGQGPEFLTYFQNEAQLEKSRLLSDRFSAERPKGSFSTLEIQRTEQGDSAMYLCASSLVPGQPQHFGDGTRLSIL.

This clone has only one observation. The V gene is TRBV7-3, the J gene TRBJ1-2; 11 nucleotides agree with TRBD1. Germline CDR1 reads SGHTA; CDR2 reads FQGTGA. V was clipped by 3 bases and J by 7 bases; unmatched bases: 1. This CDR3 is 13 amino acids long. The CDR3: CASSLGQGGGYTF. CDR3 in DNA: TGTGCCAGCAGCTTGGGACAGGGGGGTGGCTACACCTTC.

This clone turned up a few times. The chain carries TRBV5-1 and TRBJ1-2; 7 bases line up with TRBD1. V lost 0 bases, J lost 4 bases, and 6 bases stayed unmatched. The CDR3 contains 15 residues. The V gene's germline CDR1 is SGHRS and CDR2 YFSETQ. The CDR3 coding sequence is TGCGCCAGCAGCTTGGAAGGGGGCGAGGCCTATGGCTACACCTTC. Its translation is CASSLEGGEAYGYTF.

The table lists this clone with a few counts. The gene calls are TRBV6-5 and TRBJ2-1; D is perhaps TRBD1 (5 bases). Between the trimmed V and J ends, which lost 7 bases and 7 bases, there was a span of 20 bases. The CDR3 extends over 15 amino acids. Per germline, CDR1 MNHEY and CDR2 SVGAGI. CDR3: CASNPGAGKKNEQFF. For the CDR3, the DNA is TGTGCCAGCAATCCTGGGGCAGGGAAAAAAAATGAGCAGTTCTTC.

The chain employs TRBV9 and TRBJ2-1; 9 positions agree with TRBD1. The J segment lost 5 bases and the V segment lost 3 bases, leaving 6 bases of the junction unmatched. The CDR3 covers 15 residues. Germline CDR1 reads SGDLS; CDR2 reads YYNGEE. The CDR3 DNA reads TGTGCCAGCAGCGCCCGGGACAGGGCCCACAATGAGCAGTTCTTC. Protein sequence: CASSARDRAHNEQFF.

This clone is a singleton in its sample. The chain is built from TRBV7-2 and TRBJ1-3; D is unresolved. The CDR3 is 15 amino acids. Germline CDR1 is SGHTA and CDR2 is FQGNSA. The V and J ends lost 1 base and 4 bases respectively, with 11 bases between them. The CDR3 DNA is TGTGCCAGCAGCTTAGACCCTTCGAGGGGAAACACCATATATTTT. Translating it yields CASSLDPSRGNTIYF.

The CDR3 nucleotides are TGTGCCACTTTAAATTCTGACAGGGGAAACACCATATATTTT. As protein: CATLNSDRGNTIYF. The chain combines TRBV10-3 with TRBJ1-3; maybe TRBD1 (6 bases). The germline V gene encodes CDR1 ENHRY and CDR2 SYGVKD. This CDR3 comprises 14 residues. Trimming removed 10 bases at V and 4 bases at J, with 17 bases between.

The chain recombines TRBV10-2 with TRBJ2-2, with TRBD2 matching 7 bases. In germline, CDR1 is WSHSY, CDR2 SAAADI. CDR3 size: 15 residues. Unmatched junction bases numbered 10, after V lost 2 bases and J lost 10 bases. This CDR3 is CASSEPLAGVVELFF. In DNA form, the CDR3 reads TGCGCCAGCAGTGAGCCGCTTGCGGGAGTGGTGGAGCTGTTTTTT.

The chain employs TRBV5-1 and TRBJ2-5; TRBD2 is a possible D gene (6 bases). V dropped 4 bases and J dropped 1 base, with 17 bases sitting between them. The CDR3 spans 16 residues. CDR1 is SGHRS, CDR2 YFSETQ, per germline. The CDR3 DNA reads as TGCGCCAGCAGCGGGGGGTCCGTACTGGTCCAAGAGACCCAGTACTTC. This translates into CASSGGSVLVQETQYF.